These T cell receptor beta chains were read from a single sample in a study of blood T cell repertoires in COVID-19. Only in-frame clones appear in the TCRdb table, and some are missing; sequencing was by immunoSEQ multiplex PCR. This sample yields roughly 80,000 clones, of which around four fifths are seen a single time; less than 10% belongs to the top ten. Specimen: peripheral blood. The receptors originated from a human donor in a cohort sampled during active COVID-19. Each CDR3 is given with its conserved first and last residue. A D gene is named only where the DNA matches it firmly. Where a row states a size, it is once, few, many or the class of an expanded clone; other rows omit it.

clone_size	j_call	v_call	d_call	cdr3_aa	cdr3_nt
.	TRBJ2-7	TRBV30	TRBD1	CAWSYGQGREQYF	TGTGCCTGGAGTTACGGACAGGGGAGGGAGCAGTACTTC
.	TRBJ1-2	TRBV5-1	TRBD1	CASSQGQNYGYTF	TGCGCCAGCAGCCAGGGACAGAACTATGGCTACACCTTC
few	TRBJ2-1	TRBV5-6	TRBD1	CASSPGTGWYEQFF	TGTGCCAGCAGCCCGGGGACAGGGTGGTATGAGCAGTTCTTC
.	TRBJ2-3	TRBV20-1	.	CSAGGTDTQYF	TGCAGTGCGGGGGGAACAGATACGCAGTATTTT
.	TRBJ1-1	TRBV7-2	.	CASSQLTGNTEAFF	TGTGCCAGCAGCCAGCTGACAGGGAACACTGAAGCTTTCTTT
.	TRBJ1-1	TRBV6-5	TRBD1	CASSYSPTGPHPEAFF	TGTGCCAGCAGTTATTCTCCGACAGGGCCTCATCCTGAAGCTTTCTTT
.	TRBJ1-4	TRBV24-1	.	CATSDTGGANEKLFF	TGTGCCACCAGTGATACTGGAGGGGCGAATGAAAAACTGTTTTTT
.	TRBJ2-7	TRBV3-1/TRBV3-2	.	CASSQDLRGYEQYF	TGTGCCAGCAGCCAAGATCTTAGGGGGTACGAGCAGTACTTC
.	TRBJ1-1	TRBV11-2	.	CASSPERTHTEAFF	TGTGCCAGCAGCCCCGAGCGGACTCACACTGAAGCTTTCTTT
.	TRBJ2-7	TRBV7-9	TRBD1	CASSWTGFEQYF	TGTGCCAGCAGCTGGACAGGGTTCGAGCAGTACTTC
once	TRBJ2-1	TRBV9	TRBD1	CASSSLRQGRIVEQFF	TGTGCCAGCAGCTCCCTCAGACAGGGGCGGATTGTCGAGCAGTTCTTC
.	TRBJ1-5	TRBV4-3	.	CASSLGLEGQPQHF	TGCGCCAGCAGCCTTGGACTGGAGGGACAGCCCCAGCATTTT
.	TRBJ1-1	TRBV7-9	TRBD1	CASRRGQGRGTEAFF	TGTGCCAGCAGACGCGGACAGGGTAGGGGCACTGAAGCTTTCTTT
few	TRBJ2-5	TRBV28	TRBD2	CASSRTSTGGQETQYF	TGTGCCAGCAGTCGAACATCCACCGGGGGGCAAGAGACCCAGTACTTC
.	TRBJ2-3	TRBV24-1	TRBD2	CATSDFRGGWTDTQYF	TGTGCCACCAGTGATTTCCGGGGGGGATGGACAGATACGCAGTATTTT
.	TRBJ2-5	TRBV24-1	.	CAPFETQYF	TGTGCCCCTTTCGAGACCCAGTACTTC
.	TRBJ1-2	TRBV21-1	.	CASSHLGTGAHYGYTF	TGTGCCAGCAGCCACCTGGGGACAGGGGCCCACTATGGCTACACCTTC
.	TRBJ1-6	TRBV3-1/TRBV3-2	.	CASSQQGLNSPLHF	TGTGCCAGCAGCCAGCAGGGACTCAATTCACCCCTCCACTTT
few	TRBJ1-3	TRBV5-1	.	CASSEGSSGNTIYF	TGCGCCAGCAGCGAGGGATCCTCTGGAAACACCATATATTTT
.	TRBJ2-7	TRBV6-5	TRBD1	CASSLTTGGPYEQYF	TGTGCCAGCAGCCTGACGACAGGGGGGCCCTACGAGCAGTACTTC
few	TRBJ1-1	TRBV5-1	.	CASSSAPIPGTEAFF	TGCGCCAGCAGCTCCGCCCCTATCCCGGGCACTGAAGCTTTCTTT
.	TRBJ1-3	TRBV30	.	CAWSVKGTSGNTIYF	TGTGCCTGGAGTGTGAAGGGGACATCTGGAAACACCATATATTTT
.	TRBJ2-7	TRBV19	.	CASSGRQGQIYEQYF	TGTGCCAGTAGTGGGCGGCAGGGACAAATCTACGAGCAGTACTTC
.	TRBJ2-7	TRBV11-1	.	CASSPEGSSSYEQYF	TGTGCCAGCAGCCCGGAGGGAAGCAGCTCCTACGAGCAGTACTTC
once	TRBJ1-3	TRBV30	.	CAWNVGVSGNTIYF	TGTGCCTGGAATGTCGGGGTTTCTGGAAACACCATATATTTT
.	TRBJ1-1	TRBV5-1	.	CASSRGEILTEAFF	TGCGCCAGCAGTCGTGGAGAGATCCTCACTGAAGCTTTCTTT
.	TRBJ1-2	TRBV11-3	.	CASSLAYREGSYTF	TGTGCCAGCAGCTTAGCCTACAGGGAGGGGAGCTACACCTTC
.	TRBJ1-3	TRBV2	.	CASSKSGGAGILNDSGNTIYF	TGTGCCAGCAGTAAAAGTGGGGGGGCGGGAATCCTTAACGACTCTGGAAACACCATATATTTT
.	TRBJ1-2	TRBV27	TRBD1	CASSLDRGRVGNGYTF	TGTGCCAGCAGTTTGGACAGGGGGCGAGTGGGGAATGGCTACACCTTC
.	TRBJ2-7	TRBV28	.	CASSFQNSYEQYF	TGTGCCAGCAGTTTCCAAAACAGCTACGAGCAGTACTTC
.	TRBJ2-7	TRBV7-6	.	CASSTDSYEQYF	TGTGCCAGCAGCACTGACAGCTACGAGCAGTACTTC
.	TRBJ1-2	TRBV5-1	.	CASSLGLDGYTF	TGCGCCAGCAGCTTGGGTTTAGATGGCTACACCTTC
.	TRBJ2-3	TRBV4-1	.	CASSLTPGNTDTQYF	TGCGCCAGCAGCCTGACTCCCGGAAACACAGATACGCAGTATTTT